One and the same sample provided the 2 T cell receptor beta chains below, sequenced in a study of early T cells in non-severe SARS-CoV-2 infection (dated by TCRdb to the early 2020s). The library was generated by 5' RACE. Sequencing took place on a NextSeq 500. TCRdb handled the public reads itself, with Q25 trimming in fastp and clone calling in MiXCR, and kept productive beta chains. CDR3 protein duplicates are merged, each entry listing the most common genes and DNA. The sample table contains around 80,000 distinct CDR3 sequences; only one count was recorded for around 13% of them. Of the sample, around 1.5% is held by the ten largest clones. Material for sequencing was whole blood. These receptors all come from an adult who was a healthcare worker with PCR-confirmed SARS-CoV-2 infection or an uninfected control (not recorded which).

This clonotype occurred a few times. The chain uses TRBV5-1 and TRBJ1-1, with D possibly TRBD1 on 6 matching bases. Germline V gene sequence: CDR1 SGHRS, CDR2 YFSETQ. Trimming removed 7 bases from V and 1 base from J, with 29 bases in between. This CDR3 spans 19 amino acids. The CDR3 nucleotides are TGCGCCAGCCATAGAAACCCTGTGGGGGCCGGGCTTCGGAACACTGAAGCTTTCTTT. Protein: CASHRNPVGAGLRNTEAFF.

With regard to this clonotype: No DNA is shown, since the ends of the CDR3 on it are uncertain; the CDR3 is the one TCRdb lists. The chain links TRBV10-2 to TRBJ1-5; the D call of TRBD1 is as the table states it, not checked on the DNA. Per germline, CDR1 WSHSY and CDR2 SAAADI. Inclusive of both ends, the CDR3 amounts to 15 amino acids. The CDR3 reads CASSDGFRGISPSIF.